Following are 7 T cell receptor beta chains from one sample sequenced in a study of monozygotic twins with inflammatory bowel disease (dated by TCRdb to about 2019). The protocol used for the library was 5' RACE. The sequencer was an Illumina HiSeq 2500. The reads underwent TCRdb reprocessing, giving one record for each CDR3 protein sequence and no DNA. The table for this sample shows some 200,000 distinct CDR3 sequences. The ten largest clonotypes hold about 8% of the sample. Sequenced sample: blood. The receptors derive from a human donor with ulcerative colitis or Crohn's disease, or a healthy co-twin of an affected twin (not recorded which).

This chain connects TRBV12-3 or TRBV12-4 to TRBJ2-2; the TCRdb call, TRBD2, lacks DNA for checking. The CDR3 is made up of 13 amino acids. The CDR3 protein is CASSPEGPGELFF.

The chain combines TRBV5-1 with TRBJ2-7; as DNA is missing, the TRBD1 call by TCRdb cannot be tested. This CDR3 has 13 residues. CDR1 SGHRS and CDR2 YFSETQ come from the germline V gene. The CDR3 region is CASSLEGKNKQYF. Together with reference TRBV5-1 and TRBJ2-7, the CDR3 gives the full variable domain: KAGVTQTPRYLIKTRGQQVTLSCSPISGHRSVSWYQQTPGQGLQFLFEYFSETQRNKGNFPGRFSGRQFSNSRSEMNVSTLELGDSALYLCASSLEGKNKQYFGPGTRLTVT.

The CDR3 here is CASSPATGGTGELFF. The rearrangement links TRBV5-1 to TRBJ2-2; TCRdb designates TRBD1, a call that cannot be tested without DNA. The germline gives CDR1 SGHRS, CDR2 YFSETQ. The CDR3 has 15 amino acids.

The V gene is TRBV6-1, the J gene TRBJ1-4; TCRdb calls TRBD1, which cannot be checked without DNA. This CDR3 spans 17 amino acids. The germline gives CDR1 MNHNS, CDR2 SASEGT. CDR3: CASRSHFTPTTNEKLFF.

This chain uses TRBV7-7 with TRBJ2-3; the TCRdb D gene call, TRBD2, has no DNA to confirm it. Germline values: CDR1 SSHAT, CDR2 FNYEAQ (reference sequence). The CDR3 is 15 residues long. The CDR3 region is CASSQGSSSTDTQYF.

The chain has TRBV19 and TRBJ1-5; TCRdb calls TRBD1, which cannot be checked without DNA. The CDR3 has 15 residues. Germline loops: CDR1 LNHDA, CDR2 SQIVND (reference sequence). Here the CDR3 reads CASSQRGTDNQPQHF. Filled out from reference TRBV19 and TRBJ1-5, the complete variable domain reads DGGITQSPKYLFRKEGQNVTLSCEQNLNHDAMYWYRQDPGQGLRLIYYSQIVNDFQKGDIAEGYSVSREKKESFPLTVTSAQKNPTAFYLCASSQRGTDNQPQHFGDGTRLSIL.

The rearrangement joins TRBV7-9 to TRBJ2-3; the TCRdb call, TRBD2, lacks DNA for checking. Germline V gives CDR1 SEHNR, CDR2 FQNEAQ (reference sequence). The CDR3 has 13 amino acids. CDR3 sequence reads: CASSHGRERMQYF. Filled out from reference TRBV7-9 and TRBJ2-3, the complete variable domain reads DTGVSQNPRHKITKRGQNVTFRCDPISEHNRLYWYRQTLGQGPEFLTYFQNEAQLEKSRLLSDRFSAERPKGSFSTLEIQRTEQGDSAMYLCASSHGRERMQYFGPGTRLTVL.